These 22 T cell receptor beta chains were sequenced from one sample in a study of T cell repertoires in cytomegalovirus infection. Via MiXCR, TCRdb re-called the reads, giving one row per CDR3 protein. The sample has approximately 750,000 distinct CDR3 sequences; 35% are singletons. Sequences were obtained from PBMCs. Every receptor here comes from a human donor in good health (CMV status not recorded). Some clones in this sample may be carry-over from other donors' samples.

This clonotype was counted ten times or more. This chain uses TRBV7-6 with TRBJ1-1; TRBD1 agrees at 7 bases. Germline values: CDR1 SGHVS, CDR2 FNYEAQ. V trimming: 0 bases; J trimming: 4 bases; junction bases outside the gene matches: 8. The CDR3 is 16 amino acids. The CDR3 loop reads CASSLATDRSFTEAFF. The CDR3 DNA is TGTGCCAGCAGCTTAGCAACGGACAGGAGCTTCACTGAAGCTTTCTTT.

This clonotype showed up many times. The rearrangement uses TRBV7-2 and TRBJ2-7; D remains ambiguous. V was trimmed by 2 bases and J by 7 bases, leaving 18 bases between them. Germline lookup yields CDR1 SGHTA and CDR2 FQGNSA. The CDR3 spans 15 residues. CDR3 loop: CASSLTTAVRSEQYF. As DNA, the CDR3 is TGTGCCAGCAGCTTAACGACCGCTGTACGATCGGAGCAGTACTTC.

The V and J genes are TRBV28 and TRBJ2-1; D is unclear. Germline V gene sequence: CDR1 MDHEN, CDR2 SYDVKM. The germline V and J ends were trimmed by 6 bases and 0 bases, with 9 bases remaining between them. CDR3 length equals 14 residues. The CDR3 loop is CASRNFSSYNEQFF. CDR3 nucleotide sequence: TGTGCCAGCAGAAACTTCAGCTCCTACAATGAGCAGTTCTTC.

This clonotype was found a few times. This chain joins TRBV19 and TRBJ1-2; 8 nucleotides agree with TRBD1. This CDR3 contains 14 residues. Germline V gene data show CDR1 as LNHDA and CDR2 as SQIVND (reference sequence). Trimming took 5 bases from V and 4 from J; bases not matched to a gene: 6. The DNA for the CDR3 is TGTGCCAGTAGTCGCGGACAGGGCGCCTATGGCTACACCTTC. Encoded protein: CASSRGQGAYGYTF.

This clonotype has more than one count but fewer than ten. The chain has TRBV28 and TRBJ2-7, with 7 bases identical to TRBD2. After removal of 5 bases from V and 5 bases from J, the junction contained 6 bases not matched to a gene. This CDR3 is built from 13 residues. Germline CDR1 reads MDHEN; CDR2 reads SYDVKM. The CDR3 DNA reads as TGTGCCAGCAGTACAGCGGGGCCTAACGAGCAGTACTTC. This sequence encodes CASSTAGPNEQYF.

The genes are TRBV7-2 and TRBJ1-3; D is perhaps TRBD1 (5 bases). The CDR3 sequence is 15 residues long. Germline-derived CDR1 and CDR2 are SGHTA and FQGNSA. V lost 6 bases, J lost 8 bases, and 20 bases lay in between. CDR3: CASREGLGSGDTIYF. CDR3 DNA: TGTGCCAGCAGAGAGGGGCTAGGTTCGGGTGACACCATATATTTT.

The chain joins TRBV5-4 to TRBJ2-1; no clear D gene. This CDR3 region has 12 residues. Germline V gene sequence: CDR1 SGHNT, CDR2 YYREEE (reference sequence). V lost 2 bases, J lost 8 bases, and 8 bases lay in between. CDR3 protein: CASSFPNDEQFF. CDR3 nucleotide sequence: TGTGCCAGCAGCTTCCCAAACGATGAGCAGTTCTTC.

The V call is TRBV20-1, the J call TRBJ1-4, with D maybe TRBD1 (6 bases). CDR3 length: 13 residues. The germline gives CDR1 DFQATT, CDR2 SNEGSKA (reference sequence). Between the trimmed V and J ends, which lost 6 bases and 5 bases, there was a span of 13 bases. This CDR3 is CSAITDRNEKLFF. The CDR3 DNA is TGCAGTGCAATCACCGACAGGAATGAAAAACTGTTTTTT.

The V call is TRBV20-1, the J call TRBJ2-5; D is uncertain. Germline V gene data show CDR1 as DFQATT and CDR2 as SNEGSKA (reference sequence). Trimming removed 5 bases from V and 4 bases from J, with 5 bases in between. This CDR3 is 10 amino acids long. The CDR3 loop reads CSAGPETQYF. The CDR3 coding sequence is TGCAGTGCTGGTCCAGAGACCCAGTACTTC.

V is TRBV10-3 and J is TRBJ1-2; D unclear. Per the germline V gene, CDR1 is ENHRY and CDR2 is SYGVKD. Trimming shortened V by 7 bases and J by 1 base, and 7 bases separated the two germline ends. The CDR3 totals 12 residues. This CDR3 is CAITDNNYGYTF. The CDR3 nucleotides are TGTGCCATCACCGACAATAACTATGGCTACACCTTC.

This clonotype has more than one count but fewer than ten. The chain links TRBV28 to TRBJ1-4, with D perhaps matching TRBD1 (5 bases). The V and J ends lost 7 bases and 8 bases respectively, with 20 bases between them. This CDR3 region has 15 residues. Germline values: CDR1 MDHEN, CDR2 SYDVKM. CDR3 in amino acids: CASMGRGLGYEKLFF. CDR3 in DNA: TGTGCCAGCATGGGGCGTGGCTTAGGATACGAAAAACTGTTTTTT. Using reference TRBV28 and TRBJ1-4 for the parts outside the CDR3, the full variable domain is DVKVTQSSRYLVKRTGEKVFLECVQDMDHENMFWYRQDPGLGLRLIYFSYDVKMKEKGDIPEGYSVSREKKERFSLILESASTNQTSMYLCASMGRGLGYEKLFFGSGTQLSVL.

The chain combines TRBV20-1 with TRBJ2-1; a weak D match, TRBD2 (6 bases). Germline V gives CDR1 DFQATT, CDR2 SNEGSKA (reference sequence). The ends were cut back, 2 bases at V and 6 bases at J, with 20 bases in the middle. The CDR3 length is 16 residues. The CDR3 DNA reads TGCAGTGCTAGAACCCCCGGGGGAGCCAAGCTCAATGAGCAGTTCTTC. This translates into CSARTPGGAKLNEQFF.

The chain employs TRBV29-1 and TRBJ1-1; 8 bases fit TRBD1. V lost 6 bases, J lost 6 bases, and 3 bases stayed unmatched. Germline lookup yields CDR1 SQVTM and CDR2 ANQGSEA. CDR3 length equals 11 residues. The CDR3 reads CSVRTGPEAFF. CDR3 nucleotide sequence: TGCAGCGTCCGGACAGGGCCTGAAGCTTTCTTT.

This clonotype was seen a handful of times. The V and J genes are TRBV12-3 or TRBV12-4 and TRBJ2-5; 7 bases line up with TRBD2. The ends lost 10 bases at V and 7 bases at J; junction bases unmatched: 9. CDR3 size: 12 residues. CDR3 coding DNA: TGTGCCACATCGGTGGCTAGCGGGACCCAGTACTTC. Translating it yields CATSVASGTQYF.

Remarks on this clonotype: A much larger clone lies one base from this, so it may be a read error. This chain joins TRBV7-9 and TRBJ2-1; 8 bases match TRBD2. J gave up 6 bases and V 1 base, and 8 bases lay outside the gene matches. This CDR3 region has 16 residues. CDR1 is SEHNR and CDR2 is FQNEAQ in the germline V gene (reference sequence). In nucleotides, the CDR3 is TGTGCCAGCAGCTTAGTGACCGGGAGGGTCAGCAATGAGCAGTTCTTC. Translated, it gives CASSLVTGRVSNEQFF.

This clonotype was detected ten times or more. The chain is built from TRBV7-8 and TRBJ1-5, with D perhaps matching TRBD1 (6 bases). Between the trimmed V and J ends, which lost 3 bases and 3 bases, there was a span of 12 bases. CDR1 is SGHVS, CDR2 FQNEAQ, per germline. The CDR3 consists of 15 residues. The CDR3 DNA reads TGTGCCAGCAGCTTTTTGTGGGGGCCCAATCAGCCCCAGCATTTT. Translated: CASSFLWGPNQPQHF.

There are a few counts of this clonotype. The chain joins TRBV7-8 to TRBJ2-2, with 7 bases that match TRBD2. CDR1 and CDR2 (germline): SGHVS, FQNEAQ. Trimming removed 1 base from V and 1 base from J; junction bases left unmatched: 9. The CDR3 runs 18 residues. CDR3 DNA sequence: TGTGCCAGCAGCTTAGGACCCCGGACTAGGGAGAACACCGGGGAGCTGTTTTTT. It codes for CASSLGPRTRENTGELFF.

This clonotype was seen a few times. The V gene is TRBV29-1, the J gene TRBJ1-2; D gene ambiguous. Germline values: CDR1 SQVTM, CDR2 ANQGSEA. The CDR3 is made up of 13 amino acids. Trimming left V 0 bases short and J 5 bases short, with 10 bases between. This CDR3 is CSVEDHKGYGYTF. The CDR3 DNA reads TGCAGCGTTGAAGATCACAAAGGGTATGGCTACACCTTC.

This clonotype was picked up a small number of times. This sequence joins TRBV4-1 and TRBJ1-1; 7 bases are shared with TRBD1. V was clipped by 4 bases and J by 8 bases; unmatched bases: 19. The germline V gene has CDR1 MGHRA and CDR2 YSYEKL. CDR3 length: 17 amino acids. CDR3 nucleotides: TGCGCCAGCAGCCCAGACCCAATTACAGGGGCGGTAGTAGAAGCTTTCTTT. Its protein product is CASSPDPITGAVVEAFF.

This clonotype was counted a few times. V is TRBV7-9 and J is TRBJ2-7, with a weak D call TRBD2 (6 bases). The CDR3 consists of 16 residues. Trimming stripped 5 bases from V and 3 bases from J, with 20 bases between. Germline assignment: CDR1 SEHNR and CDR2 FQNEAQ (reference sequence). The CDR3, as DNA: TGTGCCAGCAGCCCCGAGTACAGGAGGGACGACTACGAGCAGTACTTC. It yields the protein CASSPEYRRDDYEQYF.

The V gene is TRBV12-3 or TRBV12-4, the J gene TRBJ2-5; D is ambiguous. The CDR3 spans 16 residues. V gave up 2 bases and J gave up 5 bases, with 18 bases separating them. CDR3 bases: TGTGCCAGCAGTTTAAGTTGGACGAGTTTAAGGGAGACCCAGTACTTC. Translated: CASSLSWTSLRETQYF.

The J gene is TRBJ1-5, the V gene TRBV12-5; 8 nucleotides align to TRBD1. V lost 2 bases and J lost 1; bases outside the gene matches: 7. The germline V gene encodes CDR1 LGHNT and CDR2 FRNRAP. The CDR3 is 17 amino acids. As DNA, the CDR3 is TGTGCTAGTGGTTTGAAGTCAGGGGGCACGAGCAATCAGCCCCAGCATTTT. Its protein is CASGLKSGGTSNQPQHF.